The clone carrying this TCR beta chain was recorded many times. The sample belongs to a study of blood T cells in healthy people across ages. For the second PCR, which ran for about 6 to 11 cycles, a sample-barcoded 5' primer and a J-beta primer mix were used. TCRdb processed the 5' RACE reads anew with MiXCR; each CDR3 protein has one entry. The table shows 1.5 million to 2 million distinct CDR3 sequences, with roughly 32% occurring only once. The CDR3 is 18 amino acids. Germline values: CDR1 SGHRS, CDR2 YFSETQ. J gave up 6 bases and V 2 bases, and 14 bases lay outside the gene matches. The receptor was derived from a woman in her 30s in good health. This sequence joins TRBV5-1 and TRBJ2-1, with TRBD1 matching over 10 bases. The source material was blood. The CDR3 nucleotides are TGCGCCAGCAGCTTCGCGGGGATCCCACGGACAGGGGGCAATGAGCAGTTCTTC. It codes for CASSFAGIPRTGGNEQFF.